A single sample gave rise to the 15 T cell receptor beta chains below, sequenced in a study of CD8 T cells in Susac syndrome. An amount of RNA that ranged from roughly 0.45 to 1 ug was reverse transcribed with random hexamers. Each CDR3 protein is one row after TCRdb ran MiXCR on the immunoSEQ multiplex PCR reads. The sample records roughly 200,000 distinct CDR3 sequences, 95% being singletons. Sequenced material: CD4+ T cells from PBMCs. The source of these receptors is a human donor with multiple sclerosis.

Written as DNA, the CDR3 is TGCGCCAGCAGCAGCGCCGGGACAGGGTATGGCTACACCTTC. As protein: CASSSAGTGYGYTF. The V gene is TRBV5-1, the J gene TRBJ1-2; 9 nucleotides align to TRBD1. Losses at the gene ends were 4 bases for V and 5 bases for J; bases not matched to a gene: 6. The CDR3 loop spans 14 amino acids. Germline assignment: CDR1 SGHRS and CDR2 YFSETQ.

The chain recombines TRBV20-1 with TRBJ1-6, with D possibly being TRBD1 (5 bases). V lost 1 base, J lost 9 bases, and 16 bases lay in between. Germline assignment: CDR1 DFQATT and CDR2 SNEGSKA (reference sequence). The CDR3 spans 15 residues. This CDR3 is CSARVPILGGSPLHF. The CDR3 DNA follows: TGCAGTGCTAGAGTACCCATACTGGGGGGTTCACCCCTCCACTTT.

This rearrangement joins TRBV9 to TRBJ1-2; 11 bases match TRBD1. Germline V CDR1 and CDR2: SGDLS, YYNGEE. The V and J ends lost 1 base and 6 bases, in that order; junction bases with no gene match: 5. The CDR3 contains 15 residues. The CDR3 here is CASSVRTGGADGYTF. Written as DNA, the CDR3 is TGTGCCAGCAGCGTACGGACAGGGGGCGCAGATGGCTACACCTTC.

The V call is TRBV1, the J call TRBJ2-5; TRBD2, the table's D call, was not compared with the DNA. TRBV1 is a pseudogene. The CDR3 sequence is 16 residues long. CDR3: CTSSPTVGLAEETQYF. DNA of the CDR3: TGCACCAGCAGCCCTACTGTGGGACTAGCGGAAGAGACCCAGTACTTC.

The chain joins TRBV9 to TRBJ2-3; 12 positions agree with TRBD2. The germline V gene has CDR1 SGDLS and CDR2 YYNGEE. The CDR3 has 12 amino acids. V was pared by 3 bases and J by 15 bases, with 5 bases of the junction left unmatched. In DNA form, the CDR3 reads TGTGCCAGCAGCGCCCTAGCGGGGGGGCTTTATTTT. The encoded protein is CASSALAGGLYF.

The V gene is TRBV5-5, the J gene TRBJ2-3; D perhaps matches TRBD2 (6 bases). The ends were cut back, 3 bases at V and 5 bases at J, with 16 bases in the middle. This CDR3 has 15 amino acids. Germline CDR1 and CDR2: SGHKS and YYEKEE (reference sequence). This CDR3 is CASSWGGAPGDTQYF. CDR3 bases: TGTGCCAGCAGCTGGGGCGGGGCGCCGGGAGATACGCAGTATTTT. Complete variable domain (other parts from reference TRBV5-5 and TRBJ2-3): DAGVTQSPTHLIKTRGQQVTLRCSPISGHKSVSWYQQVLGQGPQFIFQYYEKEERGRGNFPDRFSARQFPNYSSELNVNALLLGDSALYLCASSWGGAPGDTQYFGPGTRLTVL.

In this sample, this clonotype turned up once. The rearrangement joins TRBV7-9 to TRBJ2-3; D possibly corresponds to TRBD1 (7 bases). There are 15 residues in the CDR3. V was cut by 3 bases and J by 7 bases, with 17 bases left in between. Germline V lookup: CDR1 SEHNR, CDR2 FQNEAQ (reference sequence). CDR3 coding DNA: TGTGCCAGCAGCTTTTCGGGGGACAGTGGTTATACGCAGTATTTT. Translation gives CASSFSGDSGYTQYF.

A single count supports this clonotype. The chain joins TRBV7-6 to TRBJ1-4; a possible D gene is TRBD1 (6 bases). This CDR3 has 15 amino acids. The V end lost 5 bases, the J end lost 8 bases, and 18 bases lay between the germline ends. From germline, CDR1 is SGHVS and CDR2 FNYEAQ. The CDR3 loop is CASSLAPARGEKLFF. The CDR3 DNA is TGTGCCAGCAGCCTCGCCCCAGCCAGGGGAGAAAAACTGTTTTTT.

This clonotype was found once. The chain is built from TRBV29-1 and TRBJ2-1; D possibly corresponds to TRBD2 (5 bases). This CDR3 has 16 residues. The germline V gene has CDR1 SQVTM and CDR2 ANQGSEA. The ends were cut back, 3 bases at V and 0 bases at J, with 15 bases in the middle. CDR3 loop: CSVDPFSGSSYNEQFF. CDR3 in DNA: TGCAGCGTTGATCCCTTCAGCGGTAGCTCCTACAATGAGCAGTTCTTC.

This rearrangement joins TRBV30 to TRBJ1-2; TRBD1 matches 8 bases. This CDR3 has 14 amino acids. V lost 2 bases and J lost 5; bases outside the gene matches: 7. Germline CDR1 reads GTSNPN; CDR2 reads SVGIG (reference sequence). The chain's CDR3 is CAWSHGQGLYGYTF. CDR3 nucleotides: TGTGCCTGGAGTCATGGACAGGGATTATATGGCTACACCTTC.

This chain links TRBV29-1 with TRBJ2-5; D assignment may be TRBD1 or TRBD2 (6 bases each). Trimming took off 4 bases at V and 5 bases at J, with 8 bases between the two ends. Germline V gives CDR1 SQVTM, CDR2 ANQGSEA. There are 11 residues in the CDR3. The CDR3 spells CSVVGGETQYF. CDR3 DNA: TGCAGCGTTGTAGGGGGGGAGACCCAGTACTTC.

This sequence joins TRBV25-1 and TRBJ1-6; 8 bases agree with TRBD1. V was pared by 6 bases and J by 9 bases, with 7 bases of the junction left unmatched. Germline values: CDR1 MGHDK, CDR2 SYGVNS. This CDR3 is 14 amino acids long. CDR3 nucleotide sequence: TGTGCCAGCAGACGCGGACAGGGAAGTTCACCCCTCCACTTT. Translation gives CASRRGQGSSPLHF.

V gene TRBV2 combines with J gene TRBJ2-1; D gene ambiguous. This CDR3 is built from 16 residues. Germline loops: CDR1 SNHLY, CDR2 FYNNEI. V was trimmed by 2 bases and J by 0 bases, leaving 11 bases between them. The chain's CDR3 is CASSEMVGSSYNEQFF. The CDR3 nucleotides are TGTGCCAGCAGTGAAATGGTCGGAAGCTCCTACAATGAGCAGTTCTTC.

The rearrangement links TRBV6-5 to TRBJ2-5; D is ambiguous. The CDR3 length is 12 residues. The V end was cut by 5 bases, the J end by 7 bases, with 11 bases between. CDR1 and CDR2 (germline): MNHEY, SVGAGI. This CDR3 reads CASSQTPGTQYF. Here the CDR3 DNA reads TGTGCCAGCAGTCAGACCCCCGGGACCCAGTACTTC.

The genes are TRBV30 and TRBJ2-5, with D hard to call. Germline V gene sequence: CDR1 GTSNPN, CDR2 SVGIG (reference sequence). The CDR3 contains 13 residues. V was pared by 1 base and J by 0 bases, with 6 bases between. Written as DNA, the CDR3 is TGTGCCTGGAGTGGCGCGTACCAAGAGACCCAGTACTTC. Translation: CAWSGAYQETQYF. The full variable domain, with the rest looked up from reference TRBV30 and TRBJ2-5, is SQTIHQWPATLVQPVGSPLSLECTVEGTSNPNLYWYRQAAGRGLQLLFYSVGIGQISSEVPQNLSASRPQDRQFILSSKKLLLSDSGFYLCAWSGAYQETQYFGPGTRLLVL.